These 19 T cell receptor beta chains came from one sample sequenced in a study of cytomegalovirus exposure and HLA in healthy donors. PCR primers comprised 60 Vbeta and 13 Jbeta primers. The assay was immunoSEQ multiplex PCR, and TCRdb's table has in-frame clones only and misses some. Here the sample spans about 170,000 clones, approximately 86% being singletons. Sequencing input: PBMCs. The receptors stem from a male donor in good health and CMV-seronegative.

This clone has a handful of counts. The V gene is TRBV6-4, the J gene TRBJ2-2; 9 bases agree with TRBD1. This CDR3 is built from 14 residues. In germline, CDR1 is MRHNA, CDR2 SNTAGT. Trimming cost V 3 bases and J 4 bases; bases outside gene matches: 0. The CDR3 DNA reads as TGTGCCAGCAGTGAGACAGGGGGCACCGGGGAGCTGTTTTTT. It translates to CASSETGGTGELFF.

J is TRBJ2-5 and V is TRBV5-1, with 7 bases identical to TRBD1. Per germline, CDR1 SGHRS and CDR2 YFSETQ. Trimming took 1 base from V and 7 from J; bases not matched to a gene: 10. The CDR3 contains 15 residues. The CDR3 bases are TGCGCCAGCAGCTTGTTCGAGACAGGGAGTAGGACCCAGTACTTC. Its translation is CASSLFETGSRTQYF. Drawing the rest from reference TRBV5-1 and TRBJ2-5, the complete variable domain is KAGVTQTPRYLIKTRGQQVTLSCSPISGHRSVSWYQQTPGQGLQFLFEYFSETQRNKGNFPGRFSGRQFSNSRSEMNVSTLELGDSALYLCASSLFETGSRTQYFGPGTRLLVL.

The V call is TRBV2, the J call TRBJ2-7; D perhaps matches TRBD1 (5 bases). The V end lost 6 bases, the J end lost 2 bases, and 14 bases lay between the germline ends. CDR3 length: 14 residues. Germline V gene sequence: CDR1 SNHLY, CDR2 FYNNEI. CDR3 amino acids: CASRGVRGPYEQYF. The DNA for the CDR3 is TGTGCCAGCAGAGGGGTTAGGGGTCCCTACGAGCAGTACTTC. The complete variable domain, with remaining parts taken from reference TRBV2 and TRBJ2-7, reads EPEVTQTPSHQVTQMGQEVILRCVPISNHLYFYWYRQILGQKVEFLVSFYNNEISEKSEIFDDQFSVERPDGSNFTLKIRSTKLEDSAMYFCASRGVRGPYEQYFGPGTRLTVT.

The chain couples TRBV29-1 to TRBJ1-2, with D perhaps TRBD1 (6 bases). The V and J ends lost 5 bases and 0 bases respectively, with 13 bases between them. Germline V CDR1 and CDR2: SQVTM, ANQGSEA. The CDR3 is 14 residues long. The CDR3 region is CSVSQGTANYGYTF. DNA for the CDR3: TGCAGCGTTAGTCAGGGGACGGCTAACTATGGCTACACCTTC.

This clone was recorded a few times. This sequence joins TRBV6-5 and TRBJ2-7; no clear D gene. The CDR3 has 13 residues. V lost 4 bases and J lost 4, with 11 bases in between. CDR1 and CDR2 (germline): MNHEY, SVGAGI. Here the CDR3 DNA reads TGTGCCAGCAGTTTCTCGGCCCAATACGAGCAGTACTTC. This translates into CASSFSAQYEQYF.

The chain links TRBV6-5 to TRBJ1-1; D gene ambiguous. The CDR3 has 14 amino acids. The ends were cut back, 2 bases at V and 4 bases at J, with 11 bases in the middle. Germline lookup yields CDR1 MNHEY and CDR2 SVGAGI. CDR3: CASSYHERGTEAFF. The CDR3 DNA follows: TGTGCCAGCAGTTACCACGAACGGGGCACTGAAGCTTTCTTT.

J is TRBJ2-7 and V is TRBV4-1; 7 bases match TRBD2. After removal of 0 bases from V and 4 bases from J, the junction contained 12 bases not matched to a gene. The germline CDR1 and CDR2 sequences are MGHRA and YSYEKL. CDR3 length: 17 amino acids. In DNA form, the CDR3 reads TGCGCCAGCAGCCAAGAAATAGGGGCAGCGGGGACGTACGAGCAGTACTTC. It codes for CASSQEIGAAGTYEQYF.

The chain employs TRBV25-1 and TRBJ1-4; D might be TRBD1 (5 bases). The germline V and J ends were trimmed by 8 bases and 8 bases, with 15 bases remaining between them. The germline V gene encodes CDR1 MGHDK and CDR2 SYGVNS. The CDR3 has 13 residues. The CDR3 region is CASSLRRGEKLFF. The DNA for the CDR3 is TGTGCCAGCTCCCTAAGGCGGGGCGAAAAACTGTTTTTT.

The chain combines TRBV9 with TRBJ2-7; 14 positions match TRBD2. The length of the CDR3 is 15 residues. J gave up 6 bases and V 1 base, and 3 bases lay outside the gene matches. Looked up from germline, CDR1 is SGDLS and CDR2 is YYNGEE. The CDR3 loop is CASSVLTSGRAEQYF. CDR3 sequence (DNA): TGTGCCAGCAGCGTACTGACTAGCGGGAGGGCCGAGCAGTACTTC.

This sequence joins TRBV7-3 and TRBJ1-2; TRBD1 matches 9 bases. V lost 4 bases to trimming and J lost 14 bases; unmatched junction nucleotides: 11. The CDR3 loop spans 13 amino acids. Germline V gene lookup returns CDR1 SGHTA and CDR2 FQGTGA. The CDR3 protein is CASSSSGTGPSTF. CDR3 sequence (DNA): TGTGCCAGCAGCTCCTCCGGGACAGGGCCCTCGACCTTC.

The rearrangement joins TRBV11-2 to TRBJ2-2; D possibly corresponds to TRBD1 (6 bases). The CDR3 is 15 residues long. V was trimmed by 4 bases and J by 4 bases, leaving 13 bases between them. CDR1 is SGHAT, CDR2 FQNNGV, per germline. CDR3 sequence (DNA): TGTGCCAGCAGCTCCCTATTGGGGGCCACCGGGGAGCTGTTTTTT. This translates into CASSSLLGATGELFF.

This chain links TRBV6-5 with TRBJ2-5; D not certain. The closer fit of TRBJ2-7 to the DNA end suggests the J call may be wrong. Germline lookup yields CDR1 MNHEY and CDR2 SVGAGI. The CDR3 is 11 residues long. The DNA for the CDR3 is TGTGCCAGCACAGGCCCTCTCGAGCAGTACTTC. It is translated as CASTGPLEQYF.

The chain is built from TRBV27 and TRBJ1-5; maybe TRBD1 (5 bases). The V gene's germline CDR1 is MNHEY and CDR2 SMNVEV (reference sequence). The CDR3 has 17 residues. The V and J ends lost 0 bases and 4 bases respectively, with 16 bases between them. CDR3 bases: TGTGCCAGCAGTTTATCCGTAGGGGACTCTTGGAATCAGCCCCAGCATTTT. Protein: CASSLSVGDSWNQPQHF.

The V call is TRBV7-2, the J call TRBJ2-7, with D possibly TRBD2 on 5 matching bases. The CDR3 loop spans 12 amino acids. CDR1 and CDR2 (germline): SGHTA, FQGNSA. Trimming cost V 3 bases and J 5 bases, with 8 bases left between them. The CDR3 here is CASSLTGNEQYF. The CDR3 DNA reads TGTGCCAGCAGCTTGACGGGGAACGAGCAGTACTTC.

Turning to this clone: The same CDR3 can be traced to other DNA sequences in this sample. The chain combines TRBV5-5 with TRBJ2-5, with D uncertain. The V and J ends lost 1 base and 5 bases respectively, with 15 bases between them. Per germline, CDR1 SGHKS and CDR2 YYEKEE (reference sequence). CDR3 size: 15 residues. The CDR3 protein is CASSLLGFPGETQYF. The CDR3 nucleotides read TGTGCCAGCAGCTTGCTAGGTTTCCCTGGGGAGACCCAGTACTTC.

The chain is built from TRBV19 and TRBJ2-7; tentatively, D is TRBD1 (6 bases). V was shortened by 6 bases and J by 2 bases, with 17 bases between the two germline ends. Germline V gene sequence: CDR1 LNHDA, CDR2 SQIVND (reference sequence). The CDR3 is 15 residues long. The CDR3 nucleotides are TGTGCCAGTAGCAGGACAGAAGCTACTGCCTACGAGCAGTACTTC. This gives the protein CASSRTEATAYEQYF. The whole variable domain, filled in from reference TRBV19 and TRBJ2-7, reads DGGITQSPKYLFRKEGQNVTLSCEQNLNHDAMYWYRQDPGQGLRLIYYSQIVNDFQKGDIAEGYSVSREKKESFPLTVTSAQKNPTAFYLCASSRTEATAYEQYFGPGTRLTVT.

V usage is TRBV7-7 and J usage is TRBJ2-1, with D possibly matching TRBD1 (6 bases). This CDR3 is 13 amino acids long. Trimming removed 5 bases from V and 7 bases from J, with 12 bases in between. Germline values: CDR1 SSHAT, CDR2 FNYEAQ (reference sequence). The CDR3 region is CASSPQDRNEQFF. The CDR3 DNA is TGTGCCAGCAGCCCCCAGGACAGAAATGAGCAGTTCTTC. Looking up the rest from reference TRBV7-7 and TRBJ2-1 gives the full variable domain: GAGVSQSPRYKVTKRGQDVTLRCDPISSHATLYWYQQALGQGPEFLTYFNYEAQPDKSGLPSDRFSAERPEGSISTLTIQRTEQRDSAMYRCASSPQDRNEQFFGPGTRLTVL.

This chain links TRBV29-1 with TRBJ1-2; D might be TRBD1 (6 bases). This CDR3 has 13 amino acids. Trimming removed 2 bases at V and 4 bases at J, with 11 bases between. In germline, CDR1 is SQVTM, CDR2 ANQGSEA. CDR3 residues: CSVEPQGSYGYTF. Written as DNA, the CDR3 is TGCAGCGTTGAACCCCAGGGGAGCTATGGCTACACCTTC.

The sample holds a few counts of this clone. V gene TRBV10-3 combines with J gene TRBJ1-2, with D unresolved. The CDR3 consists of 16 residues. Germline loops: CDR1 ENHRY, CDR2 SYGVKD. V lost 6 bases to trimming and J lost 8 bases, with 25 bases between them. For the CDR3, the DNA is TGTGCCATCAGAAGAACTACGACCCGGGGAGATGAGGGCTACACCTTC. Residues: CAIRRTTTRGDEGYTF.